These T cell receptor beta chains were read from a single sample in a study of cytomegalovirus exposure and HLA in healthy donors. Only in-frame clones appear in the TCRdb table, and some are missing; sequencing was by immunoSEQ multiplex PCR. Here the sample spans around 87,000 clones, about 74% being singletons. The sample comprised PBMCs. The receptors were gathered from a man aged 35 to 55 in good health and CMV-seronegative. CDR3s include the opening cysteine and the closing phenylalanine or tryptophan. D genes are given only for firm matches. Only some rows state a clone size, as once, few, many or a class for expanded clones.

len,v_gene,j_gene,d_gene,abundance,CDR3nt,CDR3aa
17,TRBV4-2,TRBJ1-1,.,.,TGTGCCAGCAGCCAGGATCCCCTATCCCCAGGGTTCGCACAAGCTTTCTTT,CASSQDPLSPGFAQAFF
17,TRBV7-8,TRBJ1-5,.,few,TGTGCCAGCAGCTCGGCCCGGGGGGGATCAGGCAATCAGCCCCAGCATTTT,CASSSARGGSGNQPQHF
14,TRBV14,TRBJ1-5,.,few,TGTGCCAGCAGCCAAGGGTTACCGGGTCAGCCCCAGCATTTT,CASSQGLPGQPQHF
14,TRBV9,TRBJ1-2,.,once,TGTGCCAGCAGGAAAGAGGAGGGGTCCTATGGCTACACCTTC,CASRKEEGSYGYTF
14,TRBV19,TRBJ2-7,TRBD1,.,TGTGCCAGTGCCCCGGACAGGGGTTACTACGAGCAGTACTTC,CASAPDRGYYEQYF
14,TRBV23-1,TRBJ1-1,TRBD1,.,TGCGCCAGCAGTCATAGGGGACAGGTAACTGAAGCTTTCTTT,CASSHRGQVTEAFF
19,TRBV19,TRBJ2-1,TRBD2,.,TGTGCCAGTAGTACGGGTCGCACTAGCGGTGCCTACTCCTACAATGAGCAGTTCTTC,CASSTGRTSGAYSYNEQFF
18,TRBV4-2,TRBJ2-2,TRBD2,once,TGTGCCAGCAGCCAAGGGACTAGCGGGGCCCCGAACACCGGGGAGCTGTTTTTT,CASSQGTSGAPNTGELFF
18,TRBV10-3,TRBJ2-3,.,once,TGTGCCATCAGTGAGCCACGTCGAGAGGGGGGGCCGTCATATACGCAGTATTTT,CAISEPRREGGPSYTQYF
14,TRBV4-1,TRBJ1-5,TRBD1,.,TGCGCCAGCAGCCCGACAGGGAACAATCAGCCCCAGCATTTT,CASSPTGNNQPQHF
16,TRBV5-1,TRBJ2-3,TRBD2,few,TGCGCCAGCAGCCGGGGGACTAGCTCTAGCACAGATACGCAGTATTTT,CASSRGTSSSTDTQYF
11,TRBV20-1,TRBJ1-2,.,.,TGCAGTGCTAGAGCGTCCCTTGGCTACACCTTC,CSARASLGYTF
15,TRBV10-3,TRBJ1-3,.,.,TGTGCCATCAGTGGACATGTCGGCGATGGAAACACCATATATTTT,CAISGHVGDGNTIYF
13,TRBV29-1,TRBJ2-5,TRBD2,.,TGCAGCGTTGAAGAGAGCGGGGGTGGGACCCAGTACTTC,CSVEESGGGTQYF
16,TRBV7-9,TRBJ1-1,.,.,TGTTCCAGCAGCCCCCCGAACCGGGTCCCGAACACTGAAGCTTTCTTT,CSSSPPNRVPNTEAFF
16,TRBV6-4,TRBJ1-1,TRBD1,.,TGTGCCAGCAGTGACTCCCTTACAGGGGGGATCACTGAAGCTTTCTTT,CASSDSLTGGITEAFF
14,TRBV7-9,TRBJ1-2,.,.,TGTGCCAGCAGCCCCTGGGGCCAGAAGGATGGCTACACCTTC,CASSPWGQKDGYTF
15,TRBV4-1,TRBJ2-2,.,.,TGCGCCAGCAGCCGCGCCGGGAGTCGCACCGGGGAGCTGTTTTTT,CASSRAGSRTGELFF
15,TRBV30,TRBJ1-2,TRBD1,once,TGTGCCTGGAAGACAGGGTCCCGCGCTCTCTATGGCTACACCTTC,CAWKTGSRALYGYTF
14,TRBV10-3,TRBJ2-3,.,.,TGTGCCATCAGTGAACAGAAAAGGACAGATACGCAGTATTTT,CAISEQKRTDTQYF
15,TRBV6-6,TRBJ1-3,.,few,TGTGCCAGCAGTTATATACAGGGTCCTGGAAACACCATATATTTT,CASSYIQGPGNTIYF
13,TRBV4-3,TRBJ2-3,.,.,TGCGCCAGCAGCCAGGACATTACAGATACGCAGTATTTT,CASSQDITDTQYF